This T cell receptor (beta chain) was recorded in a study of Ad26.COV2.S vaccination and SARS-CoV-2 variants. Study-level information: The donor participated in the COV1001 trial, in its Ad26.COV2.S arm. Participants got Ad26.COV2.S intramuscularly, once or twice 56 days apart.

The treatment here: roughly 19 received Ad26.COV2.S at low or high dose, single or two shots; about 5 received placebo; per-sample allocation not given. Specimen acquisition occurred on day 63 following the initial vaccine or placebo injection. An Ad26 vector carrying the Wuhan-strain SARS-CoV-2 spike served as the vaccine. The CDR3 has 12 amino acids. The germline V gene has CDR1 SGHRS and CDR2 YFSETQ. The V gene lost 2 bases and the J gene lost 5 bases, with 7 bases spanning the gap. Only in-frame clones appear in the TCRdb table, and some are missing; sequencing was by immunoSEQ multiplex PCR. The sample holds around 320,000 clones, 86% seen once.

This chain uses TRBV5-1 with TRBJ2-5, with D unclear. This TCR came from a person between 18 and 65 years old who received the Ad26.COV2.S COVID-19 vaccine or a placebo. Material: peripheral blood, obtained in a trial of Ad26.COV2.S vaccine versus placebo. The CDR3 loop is CASSLAPETQYF. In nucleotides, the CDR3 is TGCGCCAGCAGCTTAGCGCCGGAGACCCAGTACTTC.